The 24 T cell receptor beta chains below come from one sample, sequenced in a study of T cell changes during pregnancy in multiple sclerosis. The assay was immunoSEQ multiplex PCR, and TCRdb's table has in-frame clones only and misses some. The sample has some 79,000 clones, 80% to 95% seen once. The sequences come from CD4+ T cells from peripheral blood mononuclear cells, collected in the second trimester of pregnancy. These TCRs come from a female donor with multiple sclerosis, enrolled in a pregnancy study.

Concerning this clone itself: At one of its ends the junction is not consistent with the germline gene, which may arise from a read error. The rearrangement joins TRBV29-1 to TRBJ2-5; no firm D call. There are 13 residues in the CDR3. CDR1 and CDR2 from the germline V gene are SQVTM and ANQGSEA. This chain's CDR3 is CSVVSQAQGTQYF. CDR3 DNA sequence: TGCAGCGTTGTGTCGCAGGCTCAAGGGACCCAGTACTTC.

The CDR3 here is CASSYRSGDTYEQYF. As DNA, the CDR3 is TGTGCCAGCAGTTACCGGTCAGGGGACACCTACGAGCAGTACTTC. The rearrangement joins TRBV6-7 to TRBJ2-7; D perhaps matches TRBD1 (6 bases). TRBV6-7 is an open reading frame, and its role is uncertain. Trimming removed 2 bases at V and 2 bases at J, with 13 bases between. The CDR3 loop spans 15 amino acids.

The chain couples TRBV6-5 to TRBJ1-1; perhaps TRBD1 as D (5 bases). Germline V gene data show CDR1 as MNHEY and CDR2 as SVGAGI. The CDR3 length is 15 residues. V was cut by 2 bases and J by 1 base, with 11 bases left in between. The CDR3 sequence: CASSYDDRRNTEAFF. The CDR3 region has the DNA TGTGCCAGCAGTTACGATGACAGAAGGAACACTGAAGCTTTCTTT.

This chain uses TRBV11-3 with TRBJ2-5, with TRBD2 identical over 7 bases. There are 15 residues in the CDR3. With 5 bases clipped from V and 0 bases from J, the junction kept 6 bases outside the gene matches. Looked up from germline, CDR1 is SGHNT and CDR2 is YENEEA. The CDR3 DNA reads TGTGCCAGCAGCCACGGGACTACCCACCAAGAGACCCAGTACTTC. Its translation is CASSHGTTHQETQYF. Full variable domain (missing parts from reference TRBV11-3 and TRBJ2-5): EAGVVQSPRYKIIEKKQPVAFWCNPISGHNTLYWYLQNLGQGPELLIRYENEEAVDDSQLPKDRFSAERLKGVDSTLKIQPAELGDSAVYLCASSHGTTHQETQYFGPGTRLLVL.

The genes are TRBV6-1 and TRBJ1-5; D gene unclear. Trimming stripped 5 bases from V and 4 bases from J, with 12 bases between. CDR1 is MNHNS, CDR2 SASEGT, per germline. The CDR3 consists of 14 residues. CDR3 DNA sequence: TGTGCCAGCAGTAAAAGGGAGGGTAATCAGCCCCAGCATTTT. Translation gives CASSKREGNQPQHF.

The chain recombines TRBV2 with TRBJ2-3; 10 positions agree with TRBD2. V shed 7 bases, J shed 6 bases, and the junction held 4 bases outside the gene matches. Germline lookup yields CDR1 SNHLY and CDR2 FYNNEI. The CDR3 is made up of 13 amino acids. In DNA, the CDR3 is TGTGCCAGCACAGCGGGGGGGCTCGATACGCAGTATTTT. Protein sequence: CASTAGGLDTQYF.

V and J are TRBV6-5 and TRBJ2-7; 10 positions match TRBD1. The ends lost 0 bases at V and 3 bases at J; junction bases unmatched: 5. The length of the CDR3 is 16 residues. The V gene's germline CDR1 is MNHEY and CDR2 SVGAGI. CDR3 sequence reads: CASSYSVTGGNYEQYF. The CDR3 DNA reads TGTGCCAGCAGTTACTCGGTGACAGGGGGCAACTACGAGCAGTACTTC.

The gene calls are TRBV29-1 and TRBJ1-4; TRBD1 matches 10 bases. Looked up from germline, CDR1 is SQVTM and CDR2 is ANQGSEA. The CDR3 is made up of 16 amino acids. After removal of 5 bases from V and 6 bases from J, the junction contained 12 bases not matched to a gene. In nucleotides, the CDR3 is TGCAGCGTTTTCCCCGGACAGGGGGGACTCGATGAAAAACTGTTTTTT. Encoded protein: CSVFPGQGGLDEKLFF.

V is TRBV28 and J is TRBJ1-2; D is undetermined. The germline V gene encodes CDR1 MDHEN and CDR2 SYDVKM. V lost 4 bases to trimming and J lost 2 bases, with 8 bases between them. CDR3 size: 13 residues. The DNA for the CDR3 is TGTGCCAGCAGTTCGAGACAAAACTATGGCTACACCTTC. Encoded protein: CASSSRQNYGYTF.

The rearrangement links TRBV7-8 to TRBJ1-2; TRBD1 is a possible D gene (6 bases). In germline, CDR1 is SGHVS, CDR2 FQNEAQ. V lost 5 bases to trimming and J lost 5 bases, with 12 bases between them. The CDR3 contains 13 residues. CDR3 nucleotides: TGTGCCAGCAGCCTCGGACAGCGATATGGCTACACCTTC. It encodes CASSLGQRYGYTF.

The chain combines TRBV5-1 with TRBJ2-5; 8 nucleotides match TRBD2. Trimming took 0 bases from V and 5 from J; bases not matched to a gene: 6. From germline, CDR1 is SGHRS and CDR2 YFSETQ. The CDR3 is made up of 15 amino acids. CDR3 region: CASSLEGLDMETQYF. Written as DNA, the CDR3 is TGCGCCAGCAGCTTGGAGGGACTAGATATGGAGACCCAGTACTTC.

This clone was observed a single time. The chain employs TRBV21-1 and TRBJ1-6. TRBV21-1 is described as a pseudogene. The length of the CDR3 is 13 residues. The CDR3 region has the DNA TGTGCCAGCAGCCCCCGGGTCGATTCACCCCTCCACTTT. Residues: CASSPRVDSPLHF.

The rearrangement links TRBV7-2 to TRBJ2-2, with 9 bases identical to TRBD2. From germline, CDR1 is SGHTA and CDR2 FQGNSA. The CDR3 is 18 amino acids. J gave up 0 bases and V 5 bases, and 10 bases lay outside the gene matches. The CDR3 region has the DNA TGTGCCAGCAGCCAGGCCCCAGGACTAGCGACGAACACCGGGGAGCTGTTTTTT. Translation gives CASSQAPGLATNTGELFF.

V is TRBV4-3 and J is TRBJ1-1, with TRBD1 as a possible D gene (6 bases). CDR3 length: 15 residues. V was cut by 1 base and J by 8 bases, with 17 bases left in between. The germline gives CDR1 LGHNA, CDR2 YSLEER. The CDR3 DNA follows: TGCGCCAGCAGCCAAGCTGACCGGGACACGGGAGAAGCTTTCTTT. Translated, it gives CASSQADRDTGEAFF.

This sequence joins TRBV7-9 and TRBJ2-2; 11 positions match TRBD2. Per the germline V gene, CDR1 is SEHNR and CDR2 is FQNEAQ (reference sequence). The V segment lost 2 bases and the J segment 3 bases; nucleotides outside the gene matches: 2. The CDR3 has 16 residues. The CDR3, as DNA: TGTGCCAGCAGCTTACTACTAGCGGGAGACACCGGGGAGCTGTTTTTT. Protein product: CASSLLLAGDTGELFF.

This clone was counted once. J is TRBJ1-2 and V is TRBV7-2; 7 bases are shared with TRBD1. The CDR3 totals 13 residues. Germline lookup yields CDR1 SGHTA and CDR2 FQGNSA. The V segment lost 5 bases and the J segment 5 bases; nucleotides outside the gene matches: 5. CDR3 sequence (DNA): TGTGCCAGCAGCCGGGACAGCGTGTATGGCTACACCTTC. As protein: CASSRDSVYGYTF.

The rearrangement links TRBV5-1 to TRBJ2-3; 10 positions agree with TRBD1. The CDR3 has 15 amino acids. Germline loops: CDR1 SGHRS, CDR2 YFSETQ. J gave up 2 bases and V 4 bases, and 4 bases lay outside the gene matches. The CDR3 is CASSLGTGATDTQYF. CDR3 DNA: TGCGCCAGCAGCCTGGGGACAGGGGCCACAGATACGCAGTATTTT.

This clone was seen a handful of times. This chain links TRBV7-3 with TRBJ1-3, with D unresolved. The CDR3 loop spans 14 amino acids. Trimming took off 3 bases at V and 8 bases at J, with 14 bases between the two ends. Germline V gene sequence: CDR1 SGHTA, CDR2 FQGTGA. The CDR3 coding sequence is TGTGCCAGCAGCTTTGGAGGGAGTCAGGACACCATATATTTT. Encoded protein: CASSFGGSQDTIYF.

The chain carries TRBV20-1 and TRBJ2-2; the D gene is possibly TRBD2 (5 bases). Germline V CDR1 and CDR2: DFQATT, SNEGSKA (reference sequence). The V gene lost 6 bases and the J gene lost 5 bases, with 7 bases spanning the gap. This CDR3 is built from 11 residues. Here the CDR3 reads CSARRTGELFF. The DNA for the CDR3 is TGCAGTGCGAGGAGGACCGGGGAGCTGTTTTTT.

The V and J genes are TRBV7-2 and TRBJ1-5; D gene unclear. Per germline, CDR1 SGHTA and CDR2 FQGNSA. V lost 3 bases and J 1 base, leaving 10 bases between the germline ends. The CDR3 runs 15 residues. The CDR3 sequence is CASSFTGSSNQPQHF. CDR3 bases: TGTGCCAGCAGCTTTACGGGGTCGAGCAATCAGCCCCAGCATTTT. Full variable domain (remainder filled in from reference TRBV7-2 and TRBJ1-5): GAGVSQSPSNKVTEKGKDVELRCDPISGHTALYWYRQSLGQGLEFLIYFQGNSAPDKSGLPSDRFSAERTGGSVSTLTIQRTQQEDSAVYLCASSFTGSSNQPQHFGDGTRLSIL.

This clone has only a few counts. This chain connects TRBV4-3 to TRBJ1-2; D may be TRBD1 (6 bases). The CDR3 runs 14 residues. With 0 bases removed from V and 6 bases from J, the gap between germline ends came to 11 bases. Germline CDR1 is LGHNA and CDR2 is YSLEER. The CDR3 protein is CASSQDQGPNGYTF. The CDR3 DNA reads TGCGCCAGCAGCCAAGATCAGGGGCCAAATGGCTACACCTTC.

This clone was recorded a few times. V is TRBV30 and J is TRBJ1-1; maybe TRBD1 (6 bases). From germline, CDR1 is GTSNPN and CDR2 SVGIG (reference sequence). This CDR3 is 14 amino acids long. V lost 3 bases to trimming and J lost 2 bases, with 13 bases between them. The CDR3 protein is CAWRKTGTNTEAFF. The CDR3 DNA follows: TGTGCCTGGAGGAAAACAGGGACCAACACTGAAGCTTTCTTT.

V and J are TRBV5-6 and TRBJ1-6, with 7 nucleotides matching TRBD1. This CDR3 spans 15 amino acids. With V trimmed by 3 bases and J by 5 bases, 5 bases remained unmatched. Germline V gene sequence: CDR1 SGHDT, CDR2 YYEEEE. Written as DNA, the CDR3 is TGTGCCAGCAGCTCCTGGACAGGAGATAATTCACCCCTCCACTTT. This gives the protein CASSSWTGDNSPLHF.

The genes are TRBV15 and TRBJ1-2; possibly TRBD1 for D (6 bases). V shed 1 base and J shed 6 bases, with 21 bases lying between them. The length of the CDR3 is 17 residues. Per the germline V gene, CDR1 is LNHNV and CDR2 is YYDKDF (reference sequence). CDR3 DNA: TGTGCCACCAGCAGAGGGGGAACAGGGCGGAGGTTGGATGGCTACACCTTC. Encoded protein: CATSRGGTGRRLDGYTF.